One and the same sample provided the 11 T cell receptor beta chains below, sequenced in a study of radiotherapy plus CTLA-4 blockade in lung cancer. Generated by immunoSEQ multiplex PCR, the TCRdb table keeps only in-frame clones and is missing some. The table records 48,000 or so clones, about 83% of them present only once. This sample comprised peripheral blood, obtained from a patient treated with radiotherapy plus ipilimumab. The origin of the receptors is a human donor with non-small cell lung cancer whose response to radiotherapy plus ipilimumab could not be evaluated.

The V and J genes are TRBV4-3 and TRBJ2-1, with TRBD2 matching 7 bases. Germline values: CDR1 LGHNA, CDR2 YSLEER. Losses at the gene ends were 0 bases for V and 1 base for J; bases not matched to a gene: 6. CDR3 length equals 17 residues. In DNA form, the CDR3 reads TGCGCCAGCAGCCAAGATAGCCTAGCGGAATCCTACAATGAGCAGTTCTTC. It is translated as CASSQDSLAESYNEQFF.

This clone was detected ten times or more. J is TRBJ1-1 and V is TRBV6-1; D gene unclear. The V end was cut by 6 bases, the J end by 4 bases, with 12 bases between. Looked up from germline, CDR1 is MNHNS and CDR2 is SASEGT. This CDR3 is 13 amino acids long. The CDR3 DNA is TGTGCCAGCAGGTTGGAGACTTTCACTGAAGCTTTCTTT. It codes for CASRLETFTEAFF.

CDR3 protein: CASSLSPGTGLRGYTF. The CDR3, as DNA: TGTGCCAGCAGTTTATCCCCTGGGACAGGGCTTCGGGGCTACACCTTC. The V gene is TRBV28, the J gene TRBJ1-2; 9 nucleotides match TRBD1. The trim removed 1 base at V and 8 bases at J, leaving 11 bases unmatched. Germline loops: CDR1 MDHEN, CDR2 SYDVKM. There are 16 residues in the CDR3.

With respect to this clone: Sequence at one end of the junction differs from germline and may be a read error. The V and J genes are TRBV7-2 and TRBJ1-5; D gene uncertain. Per the germline V gene, CDR1 is SGHTA and CDR2 is FQGNSA. CDR3 length: 14 amino acids. The CDR3: CASSLAGSHQPQHF. The CDR3 DNA sequence: TGTGCCAGCAGCTTAGCCGGTAGCCATCAGCCCCAGCATTTT.

This clone appeared once. This chain uses TRBV4-1 with TRBJ2-3; weak D call: TRBD1 (5 bases). The CDR3 is made up of 15 amino acids. Germline assignment: CDR1 MGHRA and CDR2 YSYEKL. V shed 0 bases and J shed 4 bases, with 11 bases lying between them. CDR3 nucleotides: TGCGCCAGCAGCCAAGATGGGGCAGAGGCAGATACGCAGTATTTT. The encoded protein is CASSQDGAEADTQYF.

This chain links TRBV6-1 with TRBJ1-5; 10 bases line up with TRBD1. The length of the CDR3 is 15 residues. V lost 4 bases and J lost 4; bases outside the gene matches: 4. Germline CDR1 is MNHNS and CDR2 is SASEGT. The CDR3 nucleotides read TGTGCCAGCAGTGCGGCGGACAGGGGGAATCAGCCCCAGCATTTT. This codes for CASSAADRGNQPQHF.

The V call is TRBV5-4, the J call TRBJ2-7, with 10 bases identical to TRBD1. V shed 4 bases and J 4 bases; nucleotides not matched to a gene: 8. Germline V gives CDR1 SGHNT, CDR2 YYREEE (reference sequence). CDR3 length equals 15 residues. CDR3: CASSIDRGLKYEQYF. DNA for the CDR3: TGTGCCAGCAGCATAGACAGGGGGCTCAAGTACGAGCAGTACTTC.

The table lists this clone with a count of one. This chain uses TRBV6-5 with TRBJ2-7, with 10 bases lining up with TRBD2. This CDR3 comprises 14 residues. Germline CDR1 is MNHEY and CDR2 is SVGAGI. After removal of 6 bases from V and 11 bases from J, the junction contained 13 bases not matched to a gene. The CDR3 DNA sequence: TGTGCCAGCAGGGGCACCGGGACTAGCGCATCCGAGTACTTC. Protein product: CASRGTGTSASEYF.

The chain uses TRBV5-4 and TRBJ1-4; 11 nucleotides line up with TRBD1. The V segment lost 4 bases and the J segment 5 bases; nucleotides outside the gene matches: 4. The CDR3 has 15 residues. Germline loops: CDR1 SGHNT, CDR2 YYREEE (reference sequence). The DNA for the CDR3 is TGTGCCAGCAGCCGGGACAGGGGGGAGAATGAAAAACTGTTTTTT. Residues: CASSRDRGENEKLFF.

The chain carries TRBV10-3 and TRBJ1-2, with 9 bases fitting TRBD1. The CDR3 has 15 amino acids. Trimming removed 4 bases from V and 3 bases from J; junction bases left unmatched: 6. Germline V lookup: CDR1 ENHRY, CDR2 SYGVKD. CDR3 nucleotide sequence: TGTGCCATCAGTGGGGACAGGGCAGGCGACTATGGCTACACCTTC. Protein: CAISGDRAGDYGYTF.

The J gene is TRBJ1-2, the V gene TRBV6-6; D might be TRBD1 (5 bases). CDR3 length equals 12 residues. Germline assignment: CDR1 MNHNY and CDR2 SVGAGI (reference sequence). Trimming took 7 bases from V and 2 from J, leaving 8 bases between them. The DNA for the CDR3 is TGTGCCAGCAACAAGGGGAACTATGGCTACACCTTC. It translates to CASNKGNYGYTF.